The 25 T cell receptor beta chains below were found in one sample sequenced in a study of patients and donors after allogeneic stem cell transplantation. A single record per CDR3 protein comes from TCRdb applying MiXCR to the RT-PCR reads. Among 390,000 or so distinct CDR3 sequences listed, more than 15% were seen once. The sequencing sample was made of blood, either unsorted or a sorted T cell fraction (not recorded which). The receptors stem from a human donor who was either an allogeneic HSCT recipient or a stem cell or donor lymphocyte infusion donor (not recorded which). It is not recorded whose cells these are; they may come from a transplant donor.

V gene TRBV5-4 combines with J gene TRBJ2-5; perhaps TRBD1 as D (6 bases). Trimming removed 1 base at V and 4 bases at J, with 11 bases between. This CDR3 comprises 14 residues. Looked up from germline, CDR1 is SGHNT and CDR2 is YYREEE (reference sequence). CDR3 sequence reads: CASSLWGRSETQYF. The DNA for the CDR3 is TGTGCCAGCAGCTTGTGGGGGCGCTCAGAGACCCAGTACTTC.

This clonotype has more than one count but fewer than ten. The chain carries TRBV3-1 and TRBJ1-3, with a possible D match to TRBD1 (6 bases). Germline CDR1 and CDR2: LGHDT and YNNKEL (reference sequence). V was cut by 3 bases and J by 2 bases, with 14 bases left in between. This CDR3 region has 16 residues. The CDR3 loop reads CASSHPRRGAGNTIYF. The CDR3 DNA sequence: TGTGCCAGCAGCCATCCGAGAAGGGGGGCTGGAAACACCATATATTTT.

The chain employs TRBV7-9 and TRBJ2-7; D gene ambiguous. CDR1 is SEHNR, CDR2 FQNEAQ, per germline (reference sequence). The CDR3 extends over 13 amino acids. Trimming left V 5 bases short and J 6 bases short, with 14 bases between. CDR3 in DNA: TGTGCCAGCAGCCCCGAGGTCCCGACCGAGCAGTACTTC. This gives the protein CASSPEVPTEQYF.

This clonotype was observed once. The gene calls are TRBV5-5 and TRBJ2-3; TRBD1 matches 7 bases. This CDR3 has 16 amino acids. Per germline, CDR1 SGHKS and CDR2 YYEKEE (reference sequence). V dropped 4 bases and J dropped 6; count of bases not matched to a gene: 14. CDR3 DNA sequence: TGTGCCAGCAGCCCGCCTAGGGGACAGTTAACCGATACGCAGTATTTT. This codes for CASSPPRGQLTDTQYF.

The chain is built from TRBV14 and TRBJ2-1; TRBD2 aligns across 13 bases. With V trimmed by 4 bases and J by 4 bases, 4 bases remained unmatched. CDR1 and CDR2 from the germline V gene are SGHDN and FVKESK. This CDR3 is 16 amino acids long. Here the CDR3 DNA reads TGTGCCAGCAGCCTCAAGGGACTAGCGGGGTACAATGAGCAGTTCTTC. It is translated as CASSLKGLAGYNEQFF.

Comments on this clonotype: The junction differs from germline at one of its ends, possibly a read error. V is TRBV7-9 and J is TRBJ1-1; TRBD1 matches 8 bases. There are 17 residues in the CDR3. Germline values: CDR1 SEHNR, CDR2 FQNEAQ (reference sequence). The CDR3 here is CASSFGTGPPRDTEALF. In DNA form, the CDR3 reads TGTGCCAGCAGCTTCGGGACAGGACCTCCTAGAGACACTGAAGCTCTCTTT. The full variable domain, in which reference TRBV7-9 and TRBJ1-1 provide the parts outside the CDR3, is DTGVSQNPRHKITKRGQNVTFRCDPISEHNRLYWYRQTLGQGPEFLTYFQNEAQLEKSRLLSDRFSAERPKGSFSTLEIQRTEQGDSAMYLCASSFGTGPPRDTEALFGQGTRLTVV.

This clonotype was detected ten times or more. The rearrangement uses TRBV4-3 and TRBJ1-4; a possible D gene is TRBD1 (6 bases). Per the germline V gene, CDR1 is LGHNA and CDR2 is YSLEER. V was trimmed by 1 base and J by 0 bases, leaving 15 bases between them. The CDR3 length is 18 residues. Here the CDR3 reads CASSQGAGAKATNEKLFF. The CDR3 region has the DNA TGCGCCAGCAGCCAAGGGGCAGGGGCGAAGGCAACTAATGAAAAACTGTTTTTT.

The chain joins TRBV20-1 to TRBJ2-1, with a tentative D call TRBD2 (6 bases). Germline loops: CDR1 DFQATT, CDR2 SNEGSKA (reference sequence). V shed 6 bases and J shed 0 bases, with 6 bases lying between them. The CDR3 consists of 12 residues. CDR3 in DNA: TGCAGTGCGCGGGGCTCCTACAATGAGCAGTTCTTC. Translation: CSARGSYNEQFF.

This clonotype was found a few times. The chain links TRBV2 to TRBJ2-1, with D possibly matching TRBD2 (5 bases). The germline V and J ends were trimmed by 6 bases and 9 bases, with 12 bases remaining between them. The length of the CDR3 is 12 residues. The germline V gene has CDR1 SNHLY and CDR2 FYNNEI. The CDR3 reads CASREWAGEQFF. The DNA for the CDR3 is TGTGCCAGCAGGGAATGGGCGGGTGAGCAGTTCTTC.

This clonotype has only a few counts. For the CDR3, the DNA is TGTGCCAGCAGCCAGGGGGCAGGGAGGGAAAAACTGTTTTTT. Amino acid sequence: CASSQGAGREKLFF. V gene TRBV7-2 combines with J gene TRBJ1-4, with TRBD1 identical over 8 bases. The J segment lost 8 bases and the V segment lost 5 bases, leaving 7 bases of the junction unmatched. Germline V gene lookup returns CDR1 SGHTA and CDR2 FQGNSA. The CDR3 has 14 residues.

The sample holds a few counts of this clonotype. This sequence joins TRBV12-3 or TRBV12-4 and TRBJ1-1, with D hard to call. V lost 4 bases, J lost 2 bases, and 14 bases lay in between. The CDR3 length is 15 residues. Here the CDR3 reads CASSSQENVNTEAFF. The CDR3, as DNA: TGTGCCAGCAGTTCTCAGGAGAACGTCAACACTGAAGCTTTCTTT.

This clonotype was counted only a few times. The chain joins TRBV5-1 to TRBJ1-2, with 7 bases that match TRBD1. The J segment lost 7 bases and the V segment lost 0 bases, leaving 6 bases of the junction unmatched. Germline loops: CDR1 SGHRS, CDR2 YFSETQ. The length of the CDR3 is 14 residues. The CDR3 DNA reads TGCGCCAGCAGCTTGGCGGGACAGCTAGCTGGCTACACCTTC. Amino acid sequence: CASSLAGQLAGYTF.

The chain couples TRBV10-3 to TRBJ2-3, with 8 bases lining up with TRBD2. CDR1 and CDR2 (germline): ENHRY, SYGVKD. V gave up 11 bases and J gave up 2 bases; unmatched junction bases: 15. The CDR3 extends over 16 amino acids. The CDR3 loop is CASGASRGGLTDTQYF. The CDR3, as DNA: TGTGCCTCCGGGGCGTCCCGGGGGGGACTCACAGATACGCAGTATTTT.

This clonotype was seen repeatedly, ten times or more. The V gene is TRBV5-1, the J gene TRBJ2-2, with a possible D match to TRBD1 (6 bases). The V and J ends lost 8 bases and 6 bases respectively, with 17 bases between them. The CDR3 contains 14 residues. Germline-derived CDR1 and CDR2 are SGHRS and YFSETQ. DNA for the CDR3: TGCGCCAGTCGAGCAGGGGTGTCTCCCGGGGAGCTGTTTTTT. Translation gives CASRAGVSPGELFF.

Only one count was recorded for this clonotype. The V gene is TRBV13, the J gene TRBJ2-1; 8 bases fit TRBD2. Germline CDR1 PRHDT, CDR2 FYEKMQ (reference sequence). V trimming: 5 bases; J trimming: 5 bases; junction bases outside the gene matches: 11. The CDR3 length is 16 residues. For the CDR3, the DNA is TGTGCCAGCAGCACCTATCGGACTAGCAGGGACAATGAGCAGTTCTTC. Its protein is CASSTYRTSRDNEQFF.

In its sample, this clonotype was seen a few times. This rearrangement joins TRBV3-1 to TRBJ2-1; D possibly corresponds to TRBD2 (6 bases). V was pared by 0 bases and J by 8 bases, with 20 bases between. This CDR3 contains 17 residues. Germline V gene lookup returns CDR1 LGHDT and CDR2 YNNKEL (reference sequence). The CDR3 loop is CASSQERRLGLVDEQFF. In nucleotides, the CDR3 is TGTGCCAGCAGCCAAGAGAGGAGACTAGGGCTCGTAGATGAGCAGTTCTTC.

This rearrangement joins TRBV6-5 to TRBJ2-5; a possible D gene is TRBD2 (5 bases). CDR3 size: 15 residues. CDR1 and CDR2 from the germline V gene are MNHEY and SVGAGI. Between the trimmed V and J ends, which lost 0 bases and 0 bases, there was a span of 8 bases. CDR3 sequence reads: CASSYSRGNQETQYF. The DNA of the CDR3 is TGTGCCAGCAGTTACTCTAGAGGGAACCAAGAGACCCAGTACTTC.

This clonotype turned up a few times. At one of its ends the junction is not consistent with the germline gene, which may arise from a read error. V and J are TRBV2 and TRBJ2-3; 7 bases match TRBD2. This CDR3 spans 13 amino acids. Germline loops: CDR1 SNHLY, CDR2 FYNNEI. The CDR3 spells CASSRDYTNTQYF. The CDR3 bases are TGTGCCAGCAGTAGGGACTACACAAATACGCAGTATTTT.

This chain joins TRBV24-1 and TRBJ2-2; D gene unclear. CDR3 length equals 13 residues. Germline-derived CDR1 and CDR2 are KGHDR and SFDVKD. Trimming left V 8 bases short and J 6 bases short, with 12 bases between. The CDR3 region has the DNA TGTGCCACCAACAGCTATGGAGCCGGGGAGCTGTTTTTT. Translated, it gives CATNSYGAGELFF.

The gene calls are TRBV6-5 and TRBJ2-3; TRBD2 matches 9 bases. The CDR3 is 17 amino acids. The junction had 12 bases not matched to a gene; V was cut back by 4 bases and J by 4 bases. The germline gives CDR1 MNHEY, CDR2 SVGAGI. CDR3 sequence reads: CASSFSFSGRVSDTQYF. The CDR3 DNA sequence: TGTGCCAGCAGTTTCTCCTTTAGCGGGAGAGTGTCAGATACGCAGTATTTT.

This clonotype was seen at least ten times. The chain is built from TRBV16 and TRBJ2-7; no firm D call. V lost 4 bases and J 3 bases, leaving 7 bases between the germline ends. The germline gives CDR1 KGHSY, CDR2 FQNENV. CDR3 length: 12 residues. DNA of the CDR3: TGTGCCAGCAGCCGACGGAACTACGAGCAGTACTTC. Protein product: CASSRRNYEQYF.

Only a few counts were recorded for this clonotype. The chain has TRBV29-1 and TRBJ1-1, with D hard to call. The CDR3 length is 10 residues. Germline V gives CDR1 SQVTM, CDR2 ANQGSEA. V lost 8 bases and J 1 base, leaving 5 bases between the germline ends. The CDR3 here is CSFKNTEAFF. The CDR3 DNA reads TGCAGCTTTAAGAACACTGAAGCTTTCTTT.

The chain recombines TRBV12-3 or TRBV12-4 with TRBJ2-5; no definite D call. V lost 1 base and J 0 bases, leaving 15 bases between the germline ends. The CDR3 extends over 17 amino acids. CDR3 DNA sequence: TGTGCCAGCAGTTTAGAGGGCTCCCCGGAGTACCAAGAGACCCAGTACTTC. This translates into CASSLEGSPEYQETQYF.

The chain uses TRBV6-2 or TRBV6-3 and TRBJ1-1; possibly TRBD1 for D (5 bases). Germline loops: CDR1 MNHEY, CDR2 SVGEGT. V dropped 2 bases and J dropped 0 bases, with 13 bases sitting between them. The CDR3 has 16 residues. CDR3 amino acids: CASSYRQILMNTEAFF. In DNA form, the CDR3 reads TGTGCCAGCAGTTACCGACAGATACTCATGAACACTGAAGCTTTCTTT.

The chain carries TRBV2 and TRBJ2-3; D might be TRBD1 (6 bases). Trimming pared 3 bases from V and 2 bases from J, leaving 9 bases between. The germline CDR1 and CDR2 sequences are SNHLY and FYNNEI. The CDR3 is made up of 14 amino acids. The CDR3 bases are TGTGCCAGCAGTGACTGGGGGCCCACAGATACGCAGTATTTT. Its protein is CASSDWGPTDTQYF.